The rows below give T cell receptor beta chains drawn from one sample of a study of vaccination effects on CD4 cells after COVID-19. Produced via immunoSEQ multiplex PCR; TCRdb's table is partial and in-frame only. The sample includes nearly 35,000 clones, around 78% of them seen just once. No cognate antigen is known for these TCRs. The source material was CD4+ T cells from PBMCs cultured with HCoV-OC43 spike peptides, sampled before COVID-19 vaccination. The receptors shown here come from a human donor who received a COVID-19 vaccine. The CDR3 runs from the conserved cysteine through the conserved F or W. The D gene is left open where the match is weak. Part of the rows lack a size; the others show once, few, many or a class for expanded clones.

v_call	j_call	clone_size	d_call	cdr3_aa	cdr3_nt
TRBV4-1	TRBJ1-4	.	.	CASSQGVANEKLFF	TGCGCCAGCAGCCAAGGGGTGGCGAATGAAAAACTGTTTTTT
TRBV7-9	TRBJ2-2	few	.	CASSLASYNPSGELFF	TGTGCCAGCAGCTTAGCCTCTTACAATCCGTCCGGGGAGCTGTTTTTT
TRBV3-1/TRBV3-2	TRBJ2-1	.	TRBD2	CASSHPRTSGRGEQFF	TGTGCCAGCAGCCACCCCCGGACTAGCGGGAGAGGTGAGCAGTTCTTC
TRBV6-5	TRBJ2-1	few	TRBD1	CASTNRGNGDNEQFF	TGTGCCAGCACCAACAGGGGGAACGGAGACAATGAGCAGTTCTTC
TRBV28	TRBJ2-7	.	TRBD2	CASRPSGTSGKASYEQYF	TGTGCCAGCAGGCCAAGTGGGACTAGCGGGAAAGCCTCCTACGAGCAGTACTTC
TRBV27	TRBJ2-3	few	.	CASSLGRASTDTQYF	TGTGCCAGCAGTTTGGGCAGGGCCAGCACAGATACGCAGTATTTT
TRBV5-1	TRBJ1-2	once	.	CASRFGRGNYGYTF	TGCGCCAGCAGGTTTGGGCGGGGGAACTATGGCTACACCTTC
TRBV5-1	TRBJ1-1	.	TRBD1	CASSWGQGTNTEAFF	TGCGCCAGCAGCTGGGGACAGGGTACTAACACTGAAGCTTTCTTT
TRBV30	TRBJ1-4	.	.	CAWSVVIGEKLFF	TGTGCCTGGAGTGTCGTAATTGGGGAAAAACTGTTTTTT
TRBV9	TRBJ1-2	.	.	CASSADGKYTF	TGTGCCAGCAGCGCTGACGGGAAATACACCTTC
TRBV5-4	TRBJ2-2	few	TRBD2	CASSLYSGANTGELFF	TGTGCCAGCAGCTTGTATAGCGGGGCGAACACCGGGGAGCTGTTTTTT